This T cell receptor beta chain is drawn from a study of T cell changes during pregnancy in multiple sclerosis. The data were produced by immunoSEQ multiplex PCR, yet TCRdb's version contains in-frame clones alone and is incomplete. The repertoire holds tens of thousands of clones, with about 91% as singletons. The CDR3 totals 15 residues. Looked up from germline, CDR1 is SGHVS and CDR2 is FQNEAQ. With 2 bases removed from V and 2 bases from J, the gap between germline ends came to 13 bases. The V gene is TRBV7-8, the J gene TRBJ2-7; TRBD2 might be the D (5 bases). Sequences were derived from peripheral blood, sampled in the first trimester of pregnancy. This receptor was obtained from a female donor with multiple sclerosis, enrolled in a pregnancy study. As DNA, the CDR3 is TGTGCCAGCAGCTTACAGGCCTCCGGGGCCTACGAGCAGTACTTC. Protein product: CASSLQASGAYEQYF.